Each of the 21 T cell receptor beta chains below was sequenced from the same sample in a study of identical twins. Each CDR3 protein is one row after TCRdb ran MiXCR on the 5' RACE reads. The repertoire holds about 790,000 distinct CDR3 sequences, with 15% to 20% as singletons. The data were also submitted as part of a second study, on T cells expressing NK-cell markers.

Sequencing was performed on PBMCs. Receptors originate from a woman aged 18 to 35 in good health.

This clonotype turned up a few times. CDR3 region: CASSFITGGNEQFF. The CDR3 nucleotides are TGTGCCAGCAGTTTTATTACGGGGGGAAATGAGCAGTTCTTC. V and J are TRBV12-3 or TRBV12-4 and TRBJ2-1, with TRBD2 identical over 7 bases. V lost 3 bases to trimming and J lost 7 bases; unmatched junction nucleotides: 6. The CDR3 length is 14 residues.

This rearrangement joins TRBV20-1 to TRBJ2-7, with TRBD2 matching 10 bases. The V and J ends lost 5 bases and 3 bases, in that order; junction bases with no gene match: 4. CDR3 size: 13 residues. Germline lookup yields CDR1 DFQATT and CDR2 SNEGSKA (reference sequence). The CDR3: CSAFRLAGYEQYF. Written as DNA, the CDR3 is TGCAGTGCTTTTCGACTAGCGGGCTACGAGCAGTACTTC.

This clonotype occurred many times. V gene TRBV20-1 combines with J gene TRBJ2-3; unclear D gene. CDR3 size: 15 residues. Germline values: CDR1 DFQATT, CDR2 SNEGSKA (reference sequence). V lost 0 bases and J lost 0, with 10 bases in between. DNA for the CDR3: TGCAGTGCTAGAGATGGGTCTGGCAGCACAGATACGCAGTATTTT. This sequence encodes CSARDGSGSTDTQYF.

The sample holds a few counts of this clonotype. This rearrangement joins TRBV20-1 to TRBJ1-5, with D hard to call. Per germline, CDR1 DFQATT and CDR2 SNEGSKA (reference sequence). This CDR3 is 15 amino acids long. V shed 3 bases and J shed 0 bases, with 12 bases lying between them. CDR3 protein: CSASVGHYSNQPQHF. The CDR3 DNA sequence: TGCAGTGCTAGTGTGGGCCACTATAGCAATCAGCCCCAGCATTTT.

The genes are TRBV7-3 and TRBJ2-3; TRBD1 matches at 7 bases. Germline trimming cut 8 bases from V and 2 bases from J; bases unmatched to any gene: 7. This CDR3 is 14 amino acids long. Germline loops: CDR1 SGHTA, CDR2 FQGTGA. CDR3 DNA sequence: TGTGCCAGCTCCCAGGACAGGTACACAGATACGCAGTATTTT. It encodes CASSQDRYTDTQYF.

The gene calls are TRBV6-5 and TRBJ1-5; TRBD1 might be the D (5 bases). CDR3 size: 14 residues. In germline, CDR1 is MNHEY, CDR2 SVGAGI. V was cut by 2 bases and J by 6 bases, with 11 bases left in between. The CDR3 DNA reads TGTGCCAGCAGTTACGTGGGGGTCGGTCAGCCCCAGCATTTT. This gives the protein CASSYVGVGQPQHF.

The J gene is TRBJ1-2, the V gene TRBV5-1; TRBD1 agrees at 9 bases. The CDR3 is 14 amino acids. The V segment lost 1 base and the J segment 6 bases; nucleotides outside the gene matches: 4. The V gene's germline CDR1 is SGHRS and CDR2 YFSETQ. The CDR3 DNA sequence: TGCGCCAGCAGCTTGATGGGGGACAGGGATGGCTACACCTTC. This translates into CASSLMGDRDGYTF.

This clonotype was observed a handful of times. The rearrangement links TRBV12-3 or TRBV12-4 to TRBJ1-2; tentatively, D is TRBD1 (5 bases). Trimming took 5 bases from V and 5 from J, leaving 15 bases between them. The CDR3 contains 14 residues. The CDR3 DNA follows: TGTGCCAGCAGTCAACCGGGGGGTCGGTATGGCTACACCTTC. It yields the protein CASSQPGGRYGYTF.

This clonotype was seen only a few times. This chain links TRBV5-1 with TRBJ2-1, with 9 bases aligning to TRBD2. CDR1 is SGHRS and CDR2 is YFSETQ in the germline V gene. This CDR3 spans 17 amino acids. V lost 3 bases, J lost 0 bases, and 7 bases stayed unmatched. The DNA of the CDR3 is TGCGCCAGCAGCTCCGGGAGCGGGGGGCGCTCCTACAATGAGCAGTTCTTC. It is translated as CASSSGSGGRSYNEQFF.

This clonotype showed up many times. The CDR3 DNA is TGTGCCATCAGTGGGAGGGGGAGCACAGATACGCAGTATTTT. It translates to CAISGRGSTDTQYF. The chain links TRBV10-3 to TRBJ2-3; D may be TRBD1 or TRBD2 (6 bases each). CDR3 size: 14 residues. The V end lost 4 bases, the J end lost 0 bases, and 8 bases lay between the germline ends. CDR1 ENHRY and CDR2 SYGVKD come from the germline V gene.

In its sample, this clonotype was seen a few times. The J gene is TRBJ2-7, the V gene TRBV20-1; 8 bases match TRBD2. Germline trimming cut 3 bases from V and 3 bases from J; bases unmatched to any gene: 4. The CDR3 sequence is 13 residues long. Germline values: CDR1 DFQATT, CDR2 SNEGSKA (reference sequence). CDR3 protein: CSARGGRFYEQYF. The CDR3, as DNA: TGCAGTGCTAGGGGCGGGAGGTTCTACGAGCAGTACTTC.

The chain is built from TRBV6-5 and TRBJ2-1; D gene ambiguous. This CDR3 contains 13 residues. Germline V gene sequence: CDR1 MNHEY, CDR2 SVGAGI. The V and J ends lost 4 bases and 7 bases respectively, with 11 bases between them. The CDR3, as DNA: TGTGCCAGCAGTTTGACACGTCATAATGAGCAGTTCTTC. Translation gives CASSLTRHNEQFF.

This clonotype was observed at least ten times. The V gene is TRBV5-1, the J gene TRBJ2-3; no clear D. The CDR3 has 12 amino acids. Germline V gives CDR1 SGHRS, CDR2 YFSETQ. V lost 1 base and J lost 9, with 9 bases in between. The CDR3 coding sequence is TGCGCCAGCAGCTTGTATCCCCAAACGCAGTATTTT. Encoded protein: CASSLYPQTQYF.

This clonotype came up once. This chain uses TRBV15 with TRBJ1-5; TRBD1 is a possible D gene (5 bases). Germline V gives CDR1 LNHNV, CDR2 YYDKDF (reference sequence). This CDR3 region has 11 residues. V dropped 6 bases and J dropped 6 bases, with 6 bases sitting between them. CDR3 loop: CATRGVQPQHF. Here the CDR3 DNA reads TGTGCCACCAGGGGGGTTCAGCCCCAGCATTTT.

This clonotype was observed a handful of times. The chain couples TRBV5-1 to TRBJ2-2; possibly TRBD1 or TRBD2 for D (7 bases each). The CDR3 runs 15 residues. CDR1 SGHRS and CDR2 YFSETQ come from the germline V gene. V lost 7 bases, J lost 3 bases, and 16 bases lay in between. CDR3 sequence reads: CASGSTGRDTGELFF. Written as DNA, the CDR3 is TGCGCCAGCGGCTCGACAGGGAGGGACACCGGGGAGCTGTTTTTT.

Only one count was recorded for this clonotype. Germline is not matched at one junction end, which may reflect a read error. J is TRBJ2-7 and V is TRBV6-2 or TRBV6-3; D is unclear. The CDR3 totals 12 residues. CDR1 MNHEY and CDR2 SVGEGT come from the germline V gene. The CDR3 region is CASSPLNSKESF. CDR3 nucleotide sequence: TGTGCCAGCAGTCCATTAAATAGCAAGGAGTCCTTC.

This clonotype was recorded a few times. The V and J genes are TRBV6-1 and TRBJ2-3, with D possibly matching TRBD2 (6 bases). Germline V gives CDR1 MNHNS, CDR2 SASEGT. The CDR3 length is 15 residues. The V end lost 6 bases, the J end lost 9 bases, and 22 bases lay between the germline ends. In nucleotides, the CDR3 is TGTGCCAGCAGGGACTACCTTCAATTCTTCGCCACGCAGTATTTT. Amino acid sequence: CASRDYLQFFATQYF.

Remarks on this clonotype: Germline is not matched at one junction end, which may reflect a read error. The gene calls are TRBV7-9 and TRBJ2-7; 11 bases are shared with TRBD2. Germline CDR1 and CDR2: SEHNR and FQNEAQ (reference sequence). CDR3 length: 15 amino acids. The CDR3 protein is CASSSLAGGTKEQYF. In DNA, the CDR3 is TGCGCCAGCAGCTCGTTAGCGGGGGGGACGAAGGAGCAGTACTTC.

Here the CDR3 reads CASSPVTVTDTQYF. Here the CDR3 DNA reads TGTGCCAGCTCCCCCGTGACGGTCACAGATACGCAGTATTTT. V gene TRBV6-2 or TRBV6-3 combines with J gene TRBJ2-3; D gene uncertain. This CDR3 spans 14 amino acids. V lost 8 bases, J lost 2 bases, and 14 bases lay in between. Germline CDR1 is MNHEY and CDR2 is SVGEGT.

The sample holds a few counts of this clonotype. V is TRBV7-9 and J is TRBJ1-1; a weak D match, TRBD1 (5 bases). The V and J ends lost 2 bases and 6 bases respectively, with 13 bases between them. CDR1 and CDR2 (germline): SEHNR, FQNEAQ (reference sequence). CDR3 length: 14 amino acids. CDR3: CASSLKGAGPEAFF. CDR3 coding DNA: TGTGCCAGCAGCTTAAAAGGGGCCGGTCCTGAAGCTTTCTTT. The variable domain in full, completed from reference TRBV7-9 and TRBJ1-1, reads DTGVSQNPRHKITKRGQNVTFRCDPISEHNRLYWYRQTLGQGPEFLTYFQNEAQLEKSRLLSDRFSAERPKGSFSTLEIQRTEQGDSAMYLCASSLKGAGPEAFFGQGTRLTVV.

The chain is built from TRBV20-1 and TRBJ1-1, with D uncertain. CDR3 length equals 13 residues. Germline CDR1 DFQATT, CDR2 SNEGSKA (reference sequence). V was shortened by 5 bases and J by 4 bases, with 14 bases between the two germline ends. CDR3 region: CSAYLPLSTEAFF. The CDR3 DNA reads as TGCAGTGCTTACTTACCGCTTAGCACTGAAGCTTTCTTT.